This T cell receptor (beta chain) was sequenced in a study of blood T cell repertoires in COVID-19. Study in general: PBMCs, B-cell-depleted T cells, or T cells were the source of the cDNA or gDNA that made up the material.

The CDR3 is made up of 11 amino acids. The V and J ends lost 6 bases and 9 bases respectively, with 6 bases between them. Source study methods: Nucleated cell number was recorded as an estimate derived from reference gene primer amplification. Generated by immunoSEQ multiplex PCR, the TCRdb table keeps only in-frame clones and is missing some. V, J and clone size are those of that table, while D and trimming were read from the DNA. Seen here are 200,000 to 300,000 clones, more than 65% observed once, and the top ten hold 2% to 2.5%. The TCR was taken from a man aged 35-49 years who had recovered from COVID-19. Sequencing used peripheral blood. This chain joins TRBV12-3 or TRBV12-4 and TRBJ1-6; D ambiguous. The CDR3 nucleotides are TGTGCCAGCAGCAGTGGTTCACCCCTCCACTTT. Protein: CASSSGSPLHF.